This entry is about one T cell receptor beta chain. Per the original data handling: Estimated nucleated cell counts came from reference gene primer amplification. The table came from immunoSEQ multiplex PCR; TCRdb's copy has only in-frame clones and leaves some out. V and J calls and clone size come straight from that table; D and trimming were deduced from the DNA. The sample records fewer than 150,000 clones, 70% to 80% being singletons. The data are from a study of blood T cell repertoires in COVID-19. Whole-study context: Donors in the United States, Italy and Spain gave samples during acute or convalescent COVID-19.

Germline lookup yields CDR1 GTSNPN and CDR2 SVGIG (reference sequence). The CDR3 runs to 14 residues. V gave up 1 base and J gave up 7 bases; unmatched junction bases: 8. The source material was peripheral blood. This TCR derives from a man between 65 and 79 years old with acute or convalescent COVID-19. V usage is TRBV30 and J usage is TRBJ1-2; 8 bases agree with TRBD1. The CDR3 here is CAWSGGRGRGGYTF. The CDR3 nucleotides read TGTGCCTGGAGTGGGGGCAGGGGGCGCGGTGGCTACACCTTC. Drawing the rest from reference TRBV30 and TRBJ1-2, the complete variable domain is SQTIHQWPATLVQPVGSPLSLECTVEGTSNPNLYWYRQAAGRGLQLLFYSVGIGQISSEVPQNLSASRPQDRQFILSSKKLLLSDSGFYLCAWSGGRGRGGYTFGSGTRLTVV.